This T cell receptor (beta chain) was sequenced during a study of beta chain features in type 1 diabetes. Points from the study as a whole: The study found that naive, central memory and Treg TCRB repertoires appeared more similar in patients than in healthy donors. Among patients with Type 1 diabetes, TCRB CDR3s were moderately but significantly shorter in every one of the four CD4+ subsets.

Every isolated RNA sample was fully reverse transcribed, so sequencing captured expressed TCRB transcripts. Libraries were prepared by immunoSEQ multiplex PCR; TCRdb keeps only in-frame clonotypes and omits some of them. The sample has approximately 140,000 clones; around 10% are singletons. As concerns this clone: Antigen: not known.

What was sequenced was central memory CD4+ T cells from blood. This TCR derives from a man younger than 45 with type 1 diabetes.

Written as DNA, the CDR3 is TGTGCCAGCAGCCCAGGGGGCGAGGGGTCGCGTGGCTACACCTTC. Residues: CASSPGGEGSRGYTF. The chain links TRBV7-9 to TRBJ1-2; 8 nucleotides match TRBD1. V lost 5 bases to trimming and J lost 7 bases; unmatched junction nucleotides: 12. This CDR3 has 15 amino acids. Germline V gives CDR1 SEHNR, CDR2 FQNEAQ (reference sequence).